This is a list of T cell receptor beta chains from one sample in a study of control samples from healthy donors and cancer patients. Repertoires were generated with immunoSEQ multiplex PCR, while TCRdb's copy carries only in-frame clones and drops some. Among tens of thousands of clones, about 85% were seen once, and the ten largest hold around 15%. The sample comprised blood. These receptors originate from a woman between 70 and 85 years old in good health. CDR3s leave out the opening cysteine and the closing phenylalanine or tryptophan. The D gene is left open where the match is weak.

CDR3 protein	V gene	J gene	D gene	CDR3 length
ASSFSERGGLLPPN	TRBV7-9	TRBJ2-3	TRBD2	14
ASSLTEGGTEAF	TRBV7-6	TRBJ1-1	-	12
ASSEGIRGANTEAF	TRBV6-1	TRBJ1-1	-	14
ASSQERGLPIDTQY	TRBV4-3	TRBJ2-3	TRBD2	14
AGGGGGNTIY	TRBV6-6	TRBJ1-3	TRBD1	10
ASSPPTGSSSYNEQF	TRBV18	TRBJ2-1	-	15
ATSRTSSYEQY	TRBV19	TRBJ2-7	TRBD2	11
AWRGLLNTEAF	TRBV30	TRBJ1-1	-	11
ASSNDKGHEQF	TRBV4-3	TRBJ2-1	-	11
ASSLAGDYGYT	TRBV7-9	TRBJ1-2	-	11
ASSQDLAGGKELF	TRBV14	TRBJ1-4	-	13
ASNAGQGGYGYT	TRBV3-1/TRBV3-2	TRBJ1-2	TRBD1	12
ASRFTTGGGETQY	TRBV2	TRBJ2-5	TRBD1	13
ASSSGQAGYT	TRBV2	TRBJ1-2	TRBD1	10
ASSPPGGENTEAF	TRBV7-9	TRBJ1-1	-	13
ASSYGTDTEAF	TRBV7-9	TRBJ1-1	-	11
ASRLGGVPGELF	TRBV27	TRBJ2-2	-	12
ASSQFTLLGGYT	TRBV3-1/TRBV3-2	TRBJ1-2	-	12
ASSPSPGGSSGNTIY	TRBV18	TRBJ1-3	-	15
SASTGGRALQY	TRBV20-1	TRBJ2-4	TRBD2	11
ASSPGQGVNSPLH	TRBV7-6	TRBJ1-6	TRBD1	13
ASSPGEANTGELF	TRBV18	TRBJ2-2	-	13
ASSEQQLNEKLF	TRBV6-1	TRBJ1-4	-	12
ASGPGTRLRGYT	TRBV12-5	TRBJ1-2	-	12
ASSFLLAGNEQF	TRBV5-1	TRBJ2-1	TRBD2	12
ASSLRTNTEAF	TRBV5-4	TRBJ1-1	-	11
ASSFRSGGAEAF	TRBV5-8	TRBJ1-1	-	12
ASSEAMISSGNTIY	TRBV6-1	TRBJ1-3	-	14
ASSAGQGAPVAEAF	TRBV6-1	TRBJ1-1	TRBD1	14
ASSDGGGHYGYT	TRBV6-1	TRBJ1-2	TRBD1	12
ASSLPGTGYEQY	TRBV19	TRBJ2-7	TRBD1	12
ASSSMGNYGYT	TRBV12-3/TRBV12-4	TRBJ1-2	-	11
ASSGGWRDSNQPQH	TRBV10-2	TRBJ1-5	-	14
ASSYDPTGPNSPLH	TRBV6-5	TRBJ1-6	-	14
AWSVLGGSDQPQH	TRBV30	TRBJ1-5	-	13
ASSPPGTENKY	TRBV18	TRBJ2-7	TRBD1	11
ASSQTEEKLF	TRBV3-1/TRBV3-2	TRBJ1-4	-	10
ASSLDRAANYGYT	TRBV5-1	TRBJ1-2	-	13
ASSAVGEGRGETQY	TRBV5-1	TRBJ2-5	TRBD2	14
ASRSGGPYNEQF	TRBV2	TRBJ2-1	TRBD2	12
ASSLALGNSPLH	TRBV7-2	TRBJ1-6	-	12
ASSLDTGVGNTIY	TRBV7-2	TRBJ1-3	-	13
ASTLGGTRHYGYT	TRBV5-6	TRBJ1-2	-	13
ASSPQGADTQY	TRBV19	TRBJ2-3	-	11
ASSLWTGNTEAF	TRBV5-1	TRBJ1-1	TRBD1	12
ASSLEGNYGYT	TRBV5-4	TRBJ1-2	-	11
ASSRAGGMNTEAF	TRBV19	TRBJ1-1	TRBD1	13
ASSEPIRASGKETQY	TRBV2	TRBJ2-5	TRBD2	15
ASSGGTGRSGNTIY	TRBV2	TRBJ1-3	TRBD1	14
ASSPDANYGYT	TRBV11-2	TRBJ1-2	-	11
ASSLRGDSSNQPQH	TRBV11-2	TRBJ1-5	TRBD1	14
AIRINQGDTEAF	TRBV10-3	TRBJ1-1	TRBD1	12
ASSELAGGLETQY	TRBV19	TRBJ2-5	TRBD2	13
ASSNIQGPNTEAF	TRBV5-6	TRBJ1-1	TRBD1	13
SSGPSGTGALEAF	TRBV29-1	TRBJ1-1	TRBD1	13
ASSQALAGSYEQY	TRBV4-1	TRBJ2-7	TRBD2	13
AISDAGGNQPQH	TRBV10-3	TRBJ1-5	TRBD1	12